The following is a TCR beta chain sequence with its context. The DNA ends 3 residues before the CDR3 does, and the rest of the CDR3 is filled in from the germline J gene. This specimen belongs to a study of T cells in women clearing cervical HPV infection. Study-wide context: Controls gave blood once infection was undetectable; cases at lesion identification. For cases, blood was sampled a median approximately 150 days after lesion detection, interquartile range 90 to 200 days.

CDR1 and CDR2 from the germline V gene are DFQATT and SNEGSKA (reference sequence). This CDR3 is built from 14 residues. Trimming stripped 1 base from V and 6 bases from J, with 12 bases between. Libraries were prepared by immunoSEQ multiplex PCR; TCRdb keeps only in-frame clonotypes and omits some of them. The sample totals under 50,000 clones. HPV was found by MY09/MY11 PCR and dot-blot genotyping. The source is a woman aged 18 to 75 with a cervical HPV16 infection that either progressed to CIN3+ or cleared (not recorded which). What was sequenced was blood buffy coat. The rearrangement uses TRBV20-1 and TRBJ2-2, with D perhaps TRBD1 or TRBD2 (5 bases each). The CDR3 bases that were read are TGCAGTGCTAGAGGCATCGAGGGGTCCGGGGAG. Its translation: CSARGIEGSGE. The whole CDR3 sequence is CSARGIEGSGELFF.